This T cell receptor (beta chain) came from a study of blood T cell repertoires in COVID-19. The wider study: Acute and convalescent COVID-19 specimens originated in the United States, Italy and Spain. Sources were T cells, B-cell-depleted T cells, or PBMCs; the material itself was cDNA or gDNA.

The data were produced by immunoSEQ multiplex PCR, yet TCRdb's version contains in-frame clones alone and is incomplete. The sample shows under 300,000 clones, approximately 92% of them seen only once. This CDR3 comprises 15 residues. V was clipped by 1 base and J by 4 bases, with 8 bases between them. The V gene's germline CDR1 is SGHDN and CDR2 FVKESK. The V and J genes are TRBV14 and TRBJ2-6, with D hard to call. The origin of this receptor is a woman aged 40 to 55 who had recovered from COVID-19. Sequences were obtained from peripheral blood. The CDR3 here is CASSQGRVGANVLTF. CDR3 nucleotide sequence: TGTGCCAGCAGCCAAGGACGGGTAGGGGCCAACGTCCTGACTTTC.